Sequencing of this T cell receptor (beta chain) was carried out in a study of early stage breast cancer tumors. This table comes from immunoSEQ multiplex PCR, and its TCRdb copy is limited to in-frame clones, with some not included. Among over 25,000 clones, roughly 55% were seen once, and the ten largest hold 7.5% to 9%. This TCR was sampled from a person between 45 and 65 years old with breast cancer. The sequenced material came from breast tumor tissue.

The CDR3 DNA sequence: TGTGCCAGCTCTCTGACAGTCTCCACCACAGATACGCAGTATTTT. Amino acid sequence: CASSLTVSTTDTQYF. The genes are TRBV18 and TRBJ2-3; possible D gene TRBD1, 5 bases. Trimming shortened V by 6 bases and J by 2 bases, and 15 bases separated the two germline ends. This CDR3 has 15 residues. Germline V gene sequence: CDR1 KGHSH, CDR2 LQKENI.